Shown below are 30 T cell receptor beta chains from a single sample sequenced in a study of lymphopenia after photon versus proton radiotherapy. Assay: immunoSEQ multiplex PCR; the TCRdb copy retains only in-frame clones and omits some. The sample lists roughly 18,000 clones; about four fifths were seen once. This sample comprised peripheral blood, obtained from a patient treated with photon-based radiotherapy. Source of these receptors: a woman aged 50 to 65 with pancreatic cancer.

This rearrangement joins TRBV30 to TRBJ2-7; the match to TRBD2 covers 9 bases. Germline V gene sequence: CDR1 GTSNPN, CDR2 SVGIG (reference sequence). The CDR3 sequence is 15 residues long. Trimming removed 3 bases from V and 2 bases from J; junction bases left unmatched: 8. The CDR3 protein is CAWRELAGAPYEQYF. Written as DNA, the CDR3 is TGTGCCTGGAGAGAGTTAGCGGGAGCGCCCTACGAGCAGTACTTC.

As regards this clone: Other nucleotide sequences from this sample produce the same CDR3. In nucleotides, the CDR3 is TGCAGCGTTGATGGGACTAGCGGGAGTTCCTACAATGAGCAGTTCTTC. This encodes CSVDGTSGSSYNEQFF. The J gene is TRBJ2-1, the V gene TRBV29-1, with TRBD2 identical over 14 bases. V lost 3 bases, J lost 1 base, and 2 bases stayed unmatched. CDR1 is SQVTM and CDR2 is ANQGSEA in the germline V gene. The CDR3 has 16 amino acids.

This clone was counted a single time. The V and J genes are TRBV10-3 and TRBJ2-3; D gene unclear. Trimming took off 7 bases at V and 1 base at J, with 12 bases between the two ends. The germline gives CDR1 ENHRY, CDR2 SYGVKD. The CDR3 sequence is 14 residues long. In DNA form, the CDR3 reads TGTGCCATCAAAGGACCCTCGGGCACAGATACGCAGTATTTT. Protein product: CAIKGPSGTDTQYF.

This chain connects TRBV29-1 to TRBJ2-7; D remains unclear. There are 12 residues in the CDR3. The V end was cut by 0 bases, the J end by 3 bases, with 6 bases between. CDR1 and CDR2 from the germline V gene are SQVTM and ANQGSEA. CDR3 DNA sequence: TGCAGCGTTGAAGATCGAGGCTACGAGCAGTACTTC. Its protein product is CSVEDRGYEQYF.

In this sample, this clone turned up a few times. The chain's CDR3 is CASSQRTPRGNTEAFF. For the CDR3, the DNA is TGTGCCAGCAGCCAACGGACGCCCAGGGGGAACACTGAAGCTTTCTTT. J is TRBJ1-1 and V is TRBV14, with D possibly being TRBD1 (6 bases). Germline V gene lookup returns CDR1 SGHDN and CDR2 FVKESK. V was pared by 2 bases and J by 1 base, with 14 bases between. The CDR3 spans 16 residues.

The chain employs TRBV5-6 and TRBJ1-2; 7 bases match TRBD1. The CDR3 runs to 16 residues. In germline, CDR1 is SGHDT, CDR2 YYEEEE. V was pared by 4 bases and J by 4 bases, with 13 bases of the junction left unmatched. The CDR3 bases are TGTGCCAGCAGCCTCTCCCCCCAGGGACAGATCTATGGCTACACCTTC. This encodes CASSLSPQGQIYGYTF.

This sequence joins TRBV11-2 and TRBJ2-1, with D uncertain. CDR1 is SGHAT and CDR2 is FQNNGV in the germline V gene. V lost 4 bases and J lost 1, with 11 bases in between. This CDR3 comprises 15 residues. CDR3 residues: CASSSIKDSYNEQFF. CDR3 DNA sequence: TGTGCCAGCAGCTCCATAAAGGATTCCTACAATGAGCAGTTCTTC.

This chain links TRBV27 with TRBJ1-2, with 7 bases that match TRBD1. V trimming: 3 bases; J trimming: 4 bases; junction bases outside the gene matches: 8. Germline lookup yields CDR1 MNHEY and CDR2 SMNVEV (reference sequence). This CDR3 spans 15 amino acids. CDR3 bases: TGTGCCAGCAGTTTCACCGACAGGGTAGCCTATGGCTACACCTTC. This translates into CASSFTDRVAYGYTF.

As for this clone: The junction and the germline gene differ at one end; a read error may be behind it. The CDR3, as DNA: TGTGCCAGCAGGGGGACACCACAATCCTCCGAGCAGTACTTC. This codes for CASRGTPQSSEQYF. The V and J genes are TRBV2 and TRBJ2-7, with D perhaps matching TRBD1 (6 bases). The CDR3 sequence is 14 residues long. The germline V gene encodes CDR1 SNHLY and CDR2 FYNNEI.

The chain recombines TRBV27 with TRBJ2-2, with 9 bases fitting TRBD1. CDR1 and CDR2 (germline): MNHEY, SMNVEV (reference sequence). The J segment lost 5 bases and the V segment lost 6 bases, leaving 10 bases of the junction unmatched. The CDR3 extends over 16 amino acids. CDR3 sequence (DNA): TGTGCCAGCAGGGAACAGGGGGCAGTACAAACCGGGGAGCTGTTTTTT. Translated, it gives CASREQGAVQTGELFF.

The J gene is TRBJ2-5, the V gene TRBV7-8; 8 positions agree with TRBD1. V shed 4 bases, J shed 5 bases, and the junction held 6 bases outside the gene matches. Germline CDR1 is SGHVS and CDR2 is FQNEAQ. CDR3 length: 14 residues. CDR3 coding DNA: TGTGCCAGCAGCTCCAACAGGGGGAGGGAGACCCAGTACTTC. Amino acid sequence: CASSSNRGRETQYF.

This clone was detected only a few times. This rearrangement joins TRBV27 to TRBJ2-3, with no clear D. The CDR3 has 15 residues. V lost 7 bases to trimming and J lost 2 bases, with 16 bases between them. The germline CDR1 and CDR2 sequences are MNHEY and SMNVEV (reference sequence). The DNA of the CDR3 is TGTGCCAGCAACCCGGCCGGGCTCCACACAGATACGCAGTATTTT. It yields the protein CASNPAGLHTDTQYF.

This rearrangement joins TRBV10-3 to TRBJ2-3, with D uncertain. Germline V gene lookup returns CDR1 ENHRY and CDR2 SYGVKD. V dropped 4 bases and J dropped 3 bases, with 5 bases sitting between them. The CDR3 contains 12 residues. The CDR3 loop is CAISAVTDTQYF. In DNA form, the CDR3 reads TGTGCCATCAGTGCAGTTACAGATACGCAGTATTTT.

The chain recombines TRBV19 with TRBJ2-4, with D perhaps given as TRBD1 or TRBD2 (5 bases each). This CDR3 spans 15 amino acids. Germline V gene sequence: CDR1 LNHDA, CDR2 SQIVND (reference sequence). Trimming took 1 base from V and 8 from J, leaving 15 bases between them. CDR3: CASSIVPGTADIQYF. The CDR3 coding sequence is TGTGCCAGTAGTATAGTCCCCGGGACGGCGGACATTCAGTACTTC.

This chain joins TRBV6-1 and TRBJ2-1; the D is unclear. V was trimmed by 2 bases and J by 7 bases, leaving 6 bases between them. The CDR3 covers 12 residues. The V gene's germline CDR1 is MNHNS and CDR2 SASEGT. CDR3 sequence (DNA): TGTGCCAGCAGTGAAACGGCTAATGAGCAGTTCTTC. This codes for CASSETANEQFF.

This chain connects TRBV6-5 to TRBJ2-3; D remains ambiguous. The length of the CDR3 is 13 residues. The germline V gene encodes CDR1 MNHEY and CDR2 SVGAGI. Trimming took off 5 bases at V and 4 bases at J, with 10 bases between the two ends. The CDR3 is CASSRPPADTQYF. In nucleotides, the CDR3 is TGTGCCAGCAGTCGGCCCCCCGCAGATACGCAGTATTTT.

The chain carries TRBV7-8 and TRBJ2-5; 9 bases map to TRBD2. CDR1 is SGHVS and CDR2 is FQNEAQ in the germline V gene. This CDR3 is 15 amino acids long. V lost 4 bases and J lost 7; bases outside the gene matches: 10. CDR3 sequence reads: CASSSREGLDVTQYF. For the CDR3, the DNA is TGTGCCAGCAGCTCGCGGGAGGGCCTAGATGTGACCCAGTACTTC. Drawing the rest from reference TRBV7-8 and TRBJ2-5, the complete variable domain is GAGVSQSPRYKVAKRGQDVALRCDPISGHVSLFWYQQALGQGPEFLTYFQNEAQLDKSGLPSDRFFAERPEGSVSTLKIQRTQQEDSAVYLCASSSREGLDVTQYFGPGTRLLVL.

The rearrangement joins TRBV15 to TRBJ2-7, with 8 bases that match TRBD1. Germline CDR1 is LNHNV and CDR2 is YYDKDF (reference sequence). After removal of 4 bases from V and 3 bases from J, the junction contained 11 bases not matched to a gene. The CDR3 consists of 16 residues. The CDR3 here is CATSMKTPTGGYEQYF. CDR3 nucleotide sequence: TGTGCCACCAGCATGAAAACCCCCACAGGGGGCTACGAGCAGTACTTC.

The chain has TRBV7-2 and TRBJ2-6; 8 nucleotides align to TRBD2. V lost 4 bases to trimming and J lost 1 base; unmatched junction nucleotides: 3. This CDR3 contains 16 residues. Germline CDR1 SGHTA, CDR2 FQGNSA. In DNA, the CDR3 is TGTGCCAGCAGCTCCCGGGAGGGTTCTGGGGCCAACGTCCTGACTTTC. It specifies CASSSREGSGANVLTF. Full variable domain (missing parts from reference TRBV7-2 and TRBJ2-6): GAGVSQSPSNKVTEKGKDVELRCDPISGHTALYWYRQSLGQGLEFLIYFQGNSAPDKSGLPSDRFSAERTGGSVSTLTIQRTQQEDSAVYLCASSSREGSGANVLTFGAGSRLTVL.

The chain couples TRBV27 to TRBJ2-7, with 8 bases fitting TRBD1. The CDR3 extends over 14 amino acids. The V gene's germline CDR1 is MNHEY and CDR2 SMNVEV (reference sequence). Losses at the gene ends were 5 bases for V and 3 bases for J; bases not matched to a gene: 6. The CDR3 region has the DNA TGTGCCAGCAGTCCCCTGGGACAGGACTACGAGCAGTACTTC. Translating gives CASSPLGQDYEQYF.

This clone was picked up a small number of times. The chain uses TRBV5-1 and TRBJ2-1; 11 bases match TRBD2. Germline lookup yields CDR1 SGHRS and CDR2 YFSETQ. V lost 0 bases to trimming and J lost 3 bases; unmatched junction nucleotides: 2. The CDR3 loop spans 16 amino acids. CDR3 DNA sequence: TGCGCCAGCAGCTTGGCCGGGACTAGCGGCTACAATGAGCAGTTCTTC. Translated: CASSLAGTSGYNEQFF.

The V call is TRBV6-6, the J call TRBJ1-2; TRBD1 is a possible D gene (5 bases). The CDR3 loop spans 15 amino acids. V lost 5 bases and J lost 6, with 19 bases in between. Germline-derived CDR1 and CDR2 are MNHNY and SVGAGI (reference sequence). The CDR3 DNA reads TGTGCCAGCAGTCCCCCTTTAGGGGAAAGGCATGGCTACACCTTC. Translated: CASSPPLGERHGYTF.

The chain is built from TRBV5-1 and TRBJ2-7; the match to TRBD1 covers 7 bases. This CDR3 comprises 15 residues. The V gene's germline CDR1 is SGHRS and CDR2 YFSETQ. Unmatched junction bases numbered 5, after V lost 1 base and J lost 1 base. Here the CDR3 reads CASSLRQGTSYEQYF. In nucleotides, the CDR3 is TGCGCCAGCAGCTTGAGACAGGGCACTTCCTACGAGCAGTACTTC. The full variable domain, in which reference TRBV5-1 and TRBJ2-7 provide the parts outside the CDR3, is KAGVTQTPRYLIKTRGQQVTLSCSPISGHRSVSWYQQTPGQGLQFLFEYFSETQRNKGNFPGRFSGRQFSNSRSEMNVSTLELGDSALYLCASSLRQGTSYEQYFGPGTRLTVT.

This chain links TRBV28 with TRBJ2-4; D uncertain. Per germline, CDR1 MDHEN and CDR2 SYDVKM. V lost 1 base and J 1 base, leaving 8 bases between the germline ends. The CDR3 is 15 amino acids. Here the CDR3 reads CASSLFLVAKNIQYF. DNA for the CDR3: TGTGCCAGCAGTTTATTTTTGGTTGCCAAAAACATTCAGTACTTC.

The chain links TRBV28 to TRBJ1-2; no clear D gene. The germline V gene encodes CDR1 MDHEN and CDR2 SYDVKM. The CDR3 consists of 16 residues. The V gene lost 2 bases and the J gene lost 1 base, with 14 bases spanning the gap. The CDR3 loop is CASSLGGPARNYGYTF. For the CDR3, the DNA is TGTGCCAGCAGTTTAGGAGGGCCCGCTCGTAACTATGGCTACACCTTC.

V usage is TRBV19 and J usage is TRBJ1-5; D remains unclear. The length of the CDR3 is 13 residues. Trimming removed 5 bases from V and 3 bases from J, with 8 bases in between. The V gene's germline CDR1 is LNHDA and CDR2 SQIVND (reference sequence). Here the CDR3 reads CASSESANQPQHF. In DNA form, the CDR3 reads TGTGCCAGTAGTGAATCGGCCAATCAGCCCCAGCATTTT.

The chain joins TRBV6-1 to TRBJ2-7; 7 bases agree with TRBD1. V gave up 7 bases and J gave up 6 bases; unmatched junction bases: 15. This CDR3 has 15 amino acids. From germline, CDR1 is MNHNS and CDR2 SASEGT. The CDR3 spells CASTLGTTGPGEQYF. DNA of the CDR3: TGTGCCAGCACCCTAGGGACGACAGGGCCGGGCGAGCAGTACTTC.

The chain has TRBV11-2 and TRBJ2-7; D remains unclear. V was clipped by 3 bases and J by 1 base, with 19 bases between them. Germline V gene data show CDR1 as SGHAT and CDR2 as FQNNGV. This CDR3 has 17 residues. DNA for the CDR3: TGTGCCAGCAGCTTTAAGTCGGTGGGCGAGGCATCCTACGAGCAGTACTTC. Encoded protein: CASSFKSVGEASYEQYF.

The V gene is TRBV5-6, the J gene TRBJ2-1, with 15 bases aligning to TRBD2. The CDR3 extends over 16 amino acids. Trimming took 1 base from V and 9 from J; bases not matched to a gene: 5. The germline gives CDR1 SGHDT, CDR2 YYEEEE. The CDR3 bases are TGTGCCAGCAGCTTGAGGACTAGCGGGAGGGTTAGTGAGCAGTTCTTC. Its protein product is CASSLRTSGRVSEQFF.

J is TRBJ1-1 and V is TRBV7-9; D not certain. The CDR3 length is 16 residues. Germline V gene data show CDR1 as SEHNR and CDR2 as FQNEAQ (reference sequence). V was cut by 5 bases and J by 0 bases, with 16 bases left in between. This CDR3 is CASSPPPPAMNTEAFF. CDR3 nucleotides: TGTGCCAGCAGCCCGCCCCCACCTGCCATGAACACTGAAGCTTTCTTT.